This record covers a single T cell receptor beta chain. What it binds is not known. Because the CDR3's place on the DNA is in doubt, the DNA is left out and the CDR3 is given as listed by TCRdb. This sample was included in a study of cytomegalovirus exposure and HLA in healthy donors. Study summary: T cells numbering about 179 million yielded more than 95 million unique TCR beta sequences in an earlier analysis. The study's findings and limits: Productive status was seen about 90% or about 30% of the time for most TCR beta V segments in an earlier analysis.

As for the donors, each was a healthy bone marrow donor. Termini included, the CDR3 measures 13 amino acids. The V gene's germline CDR1 is MNHEY and CDR2 SMNVEV (reference sequence). Both 60 Vbeta primers and 13 Jbeta primers went into the PCR. Original analysis: A later analysis counted roughly 74 million unique TCR beta chains, around 11 million shared. Clones were sequenced by immunoSEQ multiplex PCR, and TCRdb holds only the in-frame ones, with some missing. That table is the source of V, J and clone size, and D and trimming were worked out from the DNA. The data hold more than 200,000 clones, with 82% observed a single time.

The chain links TRBV27 to TRBJ2-7; the table gives TRBD2 as D, unverified against the DNA. The clonotype originates from a man aged 35 to 55 in good health and CMV-seropositive. The sequencing input was PBMCs. The CDR3 region is CASSSSNYWEQYF.